The source of this T cell receptor beta chain is a study of early T cells in non-severe SARS-CoV-2 infection. Study results and caveats: The study's VDJdb matching favored anti-spike CD8 responses and missed private and CD4 specificities.

A few counts support this clonotype. Its target is unknown. Separate cDNA molecules each had unique molecular identifiers attached to them. From the 5' RACE reads, TCRdb called clonotypes with MiXCR, one entry per CDR3 protein. The data show 100,000 to 120,000 distinct CDR3 sequences, with about 12% seen just once and around 3.2% held by the top ten. In germline, CDR1 is MNHEY, CDR2 SVGAGI. Trimming pared 0 bases from V and 3 bases from J, leaving 12 bases between. The CDR3 contains 16 residues. The chain recombines TRBV6-5 with TRBJ1-3; D is possibly TRBD1 (5 bases). The source is an adult who was a healthcare worker with PCR-confirmed SARS-CoV-2 infection or an uninfected control (not recorded which). What was sequenced was whole blood. CDR3 loop: CASSYSTGTDGNTIYF. CDR3 coding DNA: TGTGCCAGCAGTTACTCGACCGGGACCGATGGAAACACCATATATTTT.